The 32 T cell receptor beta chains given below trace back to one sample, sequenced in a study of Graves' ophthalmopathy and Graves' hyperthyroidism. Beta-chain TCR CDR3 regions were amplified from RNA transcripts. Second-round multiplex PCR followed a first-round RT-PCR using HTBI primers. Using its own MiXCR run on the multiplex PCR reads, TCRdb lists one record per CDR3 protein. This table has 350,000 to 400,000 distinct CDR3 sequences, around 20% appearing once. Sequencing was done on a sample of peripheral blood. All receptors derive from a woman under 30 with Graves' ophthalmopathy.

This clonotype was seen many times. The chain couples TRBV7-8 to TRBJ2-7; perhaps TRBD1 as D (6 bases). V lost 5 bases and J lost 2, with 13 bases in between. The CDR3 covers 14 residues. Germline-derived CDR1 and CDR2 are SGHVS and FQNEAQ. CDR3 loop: CASSPRQDPYEQYF. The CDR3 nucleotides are TGTGCCAGCAGCCCCCGACAGGACCCCTACGAGCAGTACTTC.

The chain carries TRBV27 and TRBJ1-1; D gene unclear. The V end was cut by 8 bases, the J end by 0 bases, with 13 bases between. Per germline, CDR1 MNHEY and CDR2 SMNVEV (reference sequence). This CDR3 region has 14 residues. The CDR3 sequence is CASGDLVMNTEAFF. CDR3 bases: TGTGCCAGCGGAGACCTGGTCATGAACACTGAAGCTTTCTTT.

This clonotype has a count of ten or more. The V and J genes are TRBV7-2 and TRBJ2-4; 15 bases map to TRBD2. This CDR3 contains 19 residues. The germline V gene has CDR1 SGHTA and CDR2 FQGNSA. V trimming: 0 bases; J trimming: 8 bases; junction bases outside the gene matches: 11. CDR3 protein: CASSLAWTSGGAAVYIQYF. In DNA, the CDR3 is TGTGCCAGCAGCTTAGCGTGGACTAGCGGGGGGGCTGCGGTTTACATTCAGTACTTC.

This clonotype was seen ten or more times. CDR3 sequence: CASSPRSVRPHEQYF. CDR3 nucleotides: TGTGCCAGCAGCCCTCGGAGTGTCCGGCCCCACGAGCAGTACTTC. The chain employs TRBV9 and TRBJ2-7, with D hard to call. Trimming left V 4 bases short and J 5 bases short, with 19 bases between. CDR1 and CDR2 from the germline V gene are SGDLS and YYNGEE. This CDR3 is 15 amino acids long. Full variable domain (outside the CDR3, taken from reference TRBV9 and TRBJ2-7): DSGVTQTPKHLITATGQRVTLRCSPRSGDLSVYWYQQSLDQGLQFLIQYYNGEERAKGNILERFSAQQFPDLHSELNLSSLELGDSALYFCASSPRSVRPHEQYFGPGTRLTVT.

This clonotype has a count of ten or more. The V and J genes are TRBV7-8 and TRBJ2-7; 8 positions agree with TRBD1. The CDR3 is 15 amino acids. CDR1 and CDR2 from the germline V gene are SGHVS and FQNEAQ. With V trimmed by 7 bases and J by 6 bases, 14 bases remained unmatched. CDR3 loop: CASIPGGGTGPEQYF. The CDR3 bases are TGTGCCAGCATCCCCGGGGGCGGGACAGGTCCCGAGCAGTACTTC.

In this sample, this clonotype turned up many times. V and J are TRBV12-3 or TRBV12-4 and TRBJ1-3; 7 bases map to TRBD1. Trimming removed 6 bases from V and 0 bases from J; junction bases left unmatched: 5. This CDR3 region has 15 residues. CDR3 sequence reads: CASSYRGSSGNTIYF. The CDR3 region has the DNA TGTGCCAGCAGCTACAGGGGTAGCTCTGGAAACACCATATATTTT.

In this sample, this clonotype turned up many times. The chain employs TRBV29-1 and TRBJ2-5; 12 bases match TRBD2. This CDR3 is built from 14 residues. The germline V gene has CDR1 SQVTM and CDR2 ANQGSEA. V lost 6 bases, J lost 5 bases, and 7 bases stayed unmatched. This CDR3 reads CSVRLAGDTETQYF. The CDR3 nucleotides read TGCAGCGTCCGACTAGCGGGGGACACGGAGACCCAGTACTTC.

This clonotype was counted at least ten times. CDR3 coding DNA: TGTGCCAGCAGCTTGGGGATCGTGAACACTGAAGCTTTCTTT. This encodes CASSLGIVNTEAFF. The chain carries TRBV7-2 and TRBJ1-1; D remains ambiguous. Germline CDR1 reads SGHTA; CDR2 reads FQGNSA. This CDR3 contains 14 residues. The germline V and J ends were trimmed by 3 bases and 0 bases, with 8 bases remaining between them.

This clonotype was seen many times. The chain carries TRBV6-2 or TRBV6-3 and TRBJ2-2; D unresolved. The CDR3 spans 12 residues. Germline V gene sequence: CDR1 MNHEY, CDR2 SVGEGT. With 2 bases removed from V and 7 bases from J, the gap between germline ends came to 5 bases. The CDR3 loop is CASSYRDGELFF. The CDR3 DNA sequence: TGTGCCAGCAGTTACAGGGACGGGGAGCTGTTTTTT.

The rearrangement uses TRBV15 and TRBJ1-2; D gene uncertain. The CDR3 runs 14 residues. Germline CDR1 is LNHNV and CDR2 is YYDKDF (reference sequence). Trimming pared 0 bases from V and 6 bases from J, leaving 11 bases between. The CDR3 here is CATSRDVREDGYTF. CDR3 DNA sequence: TGTGCCACCAGCAGAGATGTGCGGGAGGATGGCTACACCTTC.

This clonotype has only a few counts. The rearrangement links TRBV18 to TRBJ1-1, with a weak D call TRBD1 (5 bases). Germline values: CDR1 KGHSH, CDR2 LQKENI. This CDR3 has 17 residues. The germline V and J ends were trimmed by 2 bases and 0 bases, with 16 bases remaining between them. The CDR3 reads CASSPNRGSGVNTEAFF. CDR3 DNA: TGTGCCAGCTCACCAAACCGGGGCTCCGGGGTGAACACTGAAGCTTTCTTT.

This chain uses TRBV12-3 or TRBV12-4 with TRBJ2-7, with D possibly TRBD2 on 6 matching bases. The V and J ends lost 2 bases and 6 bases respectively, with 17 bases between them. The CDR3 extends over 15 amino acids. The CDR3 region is CASSLLGLVGIEQYF. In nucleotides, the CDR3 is TGTGCCAGCAGTTTATTGGGACTCGTGGGGATCGAGCAGTACTTC.

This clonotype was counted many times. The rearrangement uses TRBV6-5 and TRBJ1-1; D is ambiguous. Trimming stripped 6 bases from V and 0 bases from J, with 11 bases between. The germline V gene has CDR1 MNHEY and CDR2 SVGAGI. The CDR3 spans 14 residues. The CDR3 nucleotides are TGTGCCAGCAGCCTTAGGGATATGAACACTGAAGCTTTCTTT. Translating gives CASSLRDMNTEAFF.

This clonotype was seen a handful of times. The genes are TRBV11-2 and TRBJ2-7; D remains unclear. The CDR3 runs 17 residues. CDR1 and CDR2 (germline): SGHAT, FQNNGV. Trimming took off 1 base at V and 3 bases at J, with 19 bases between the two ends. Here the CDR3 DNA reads TGTGCCAGCAGCTTAGGTCCATCTCCTCCTATTGTCTACGAGCAGTACTTC. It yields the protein CASSLGPSPPIVYEQYF. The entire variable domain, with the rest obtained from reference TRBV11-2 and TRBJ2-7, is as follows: EAGVAQSPRYKIIEKRQSVAFWCNPISGHATLYWYQQILGQGPKLLIQFQNNGVVDDSQLPKDRFSAERLKGVDSTLKIQPAKLEDSAVYLCASSLGPSPPIVYEQYFGPGTRLTVT.

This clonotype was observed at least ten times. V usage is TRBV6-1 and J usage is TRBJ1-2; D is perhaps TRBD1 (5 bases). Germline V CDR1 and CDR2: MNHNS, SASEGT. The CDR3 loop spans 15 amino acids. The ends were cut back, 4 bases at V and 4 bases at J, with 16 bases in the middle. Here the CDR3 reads CASSGRDLLGYGYTF. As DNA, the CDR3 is TGTGCCAGCAGTGGCCGGGACCTCCTCGGCTATGGCTACACCTTC.

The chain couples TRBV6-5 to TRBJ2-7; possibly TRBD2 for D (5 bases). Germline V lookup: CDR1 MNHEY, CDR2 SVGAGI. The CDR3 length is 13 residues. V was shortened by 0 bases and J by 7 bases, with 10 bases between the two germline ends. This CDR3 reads CASSYSKRGEQYF. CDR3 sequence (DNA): TGTGCCAGCAGTTACTCGAAAAGAGGGGAGCAGTACTTC.

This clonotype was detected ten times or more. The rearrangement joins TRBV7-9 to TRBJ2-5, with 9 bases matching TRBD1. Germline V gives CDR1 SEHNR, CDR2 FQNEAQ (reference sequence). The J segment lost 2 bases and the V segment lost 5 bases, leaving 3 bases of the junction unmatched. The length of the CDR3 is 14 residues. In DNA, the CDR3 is TGTGCCAGCAGCCGTGGACAGGGGCAAGAGACCCAGTACTTC. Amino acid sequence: CASSRGQGQETQYF. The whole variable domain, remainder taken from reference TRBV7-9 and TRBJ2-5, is DTGVSQNPRHKITKRGQNVTFRCDPISEHNRLYWYRQTLGQGPEFLTYFQNEAQLEKSRLLSDRFSAERPKGSFSTLEIQRTEQGDSAMYLCASSRGQGQETQYFGPGTRLLVL.

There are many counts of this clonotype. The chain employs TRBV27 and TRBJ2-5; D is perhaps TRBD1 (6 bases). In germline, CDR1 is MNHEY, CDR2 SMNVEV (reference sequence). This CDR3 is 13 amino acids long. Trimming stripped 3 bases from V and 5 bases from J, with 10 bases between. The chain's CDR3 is CASSFQGRETQYF. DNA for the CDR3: TGTGCCAGCAGTTTCCAGGGGCGTGAGACCCAGTACTTC.

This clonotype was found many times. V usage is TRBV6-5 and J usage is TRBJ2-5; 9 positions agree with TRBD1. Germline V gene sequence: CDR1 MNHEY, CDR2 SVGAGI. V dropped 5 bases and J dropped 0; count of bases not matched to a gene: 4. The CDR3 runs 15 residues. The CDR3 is CASSPGQGYQETQYF. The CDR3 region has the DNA TGTGCCAGCAGTCCCGGACAGGGGTACCAAGAGACCCAGTACTTC.

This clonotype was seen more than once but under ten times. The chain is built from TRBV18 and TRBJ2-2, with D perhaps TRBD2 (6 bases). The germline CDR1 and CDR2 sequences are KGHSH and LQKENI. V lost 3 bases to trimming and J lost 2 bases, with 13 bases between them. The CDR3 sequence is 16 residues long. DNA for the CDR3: TGTGCCAGCTCACCGGTCGGGACTCCTAACACCGGGGAGCTGTTTTTT. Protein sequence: CASSPVGTPNTGELFF.

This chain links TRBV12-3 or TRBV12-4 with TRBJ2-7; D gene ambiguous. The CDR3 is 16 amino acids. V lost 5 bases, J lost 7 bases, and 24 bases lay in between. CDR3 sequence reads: CASSRYETWPYGEQYF. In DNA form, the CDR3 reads TGTGCCAGCAGTCGCTACGAGACATGGCCATACGGGGAGCAGTACTTC.

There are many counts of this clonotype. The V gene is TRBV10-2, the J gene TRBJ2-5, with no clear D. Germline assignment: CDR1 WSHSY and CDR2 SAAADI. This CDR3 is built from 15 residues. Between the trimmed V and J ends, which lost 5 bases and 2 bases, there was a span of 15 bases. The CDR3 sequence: CASSLKINLQETQYF. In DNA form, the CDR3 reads TGCGCCAGCAGTCTGAAAATAAATCTTCAAGAGACCCAGTACTTC.

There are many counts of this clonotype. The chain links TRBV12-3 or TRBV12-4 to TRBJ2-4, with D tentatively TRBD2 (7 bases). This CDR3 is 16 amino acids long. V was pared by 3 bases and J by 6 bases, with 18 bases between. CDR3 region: CASSFTARGARNIQYF. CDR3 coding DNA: TGTGCCAGCAGTTTCACAGCCCGGGGGGCGAGAAACATTCAGTACTTC.

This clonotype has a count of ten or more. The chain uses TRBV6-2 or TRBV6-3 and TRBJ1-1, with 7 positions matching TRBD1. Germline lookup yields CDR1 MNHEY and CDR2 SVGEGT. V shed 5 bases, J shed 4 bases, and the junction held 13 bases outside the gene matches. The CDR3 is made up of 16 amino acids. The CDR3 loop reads CASSPSRQGGTTEAFF. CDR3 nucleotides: TGTGCCAGCAGTCCAAGCCGACAGGGCGGAACCACTGAAGCTTTCTTT.

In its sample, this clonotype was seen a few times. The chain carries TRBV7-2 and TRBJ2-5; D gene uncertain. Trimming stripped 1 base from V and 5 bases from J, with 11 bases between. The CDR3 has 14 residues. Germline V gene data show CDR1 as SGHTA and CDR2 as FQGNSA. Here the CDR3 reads CASSLGRVFETQYF. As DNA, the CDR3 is TGTGCCAGCAGCTTAGGTAGGGTCTTCGAGACCCAGTACTTC.

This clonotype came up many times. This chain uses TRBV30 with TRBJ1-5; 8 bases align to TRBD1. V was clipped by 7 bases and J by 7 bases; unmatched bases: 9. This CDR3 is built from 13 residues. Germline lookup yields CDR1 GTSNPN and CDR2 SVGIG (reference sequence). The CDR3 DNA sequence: TGTGCCTCATCGACAGGGGTAGAACAGCCCCAGCATTTT. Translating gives CASSTGVEQPQHF.

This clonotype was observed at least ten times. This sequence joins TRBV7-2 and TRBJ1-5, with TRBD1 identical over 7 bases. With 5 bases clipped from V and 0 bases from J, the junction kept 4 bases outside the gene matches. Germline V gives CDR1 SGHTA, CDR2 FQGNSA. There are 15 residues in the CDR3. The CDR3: CASSTGDYSNQPQHF. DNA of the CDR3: TGTGCCAGCAGCACAGGGGACTATAGCAATCAGCCCCAGCATTTT.

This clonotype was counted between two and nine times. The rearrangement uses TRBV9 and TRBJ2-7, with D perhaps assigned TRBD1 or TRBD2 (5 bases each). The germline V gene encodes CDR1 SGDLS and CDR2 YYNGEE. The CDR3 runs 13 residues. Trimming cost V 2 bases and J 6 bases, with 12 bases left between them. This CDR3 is CASSVGRAGEQYF. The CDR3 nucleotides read TGTGCCAGCAGCGTGGGCAGGGCGGGCGAGCAGTACTTC. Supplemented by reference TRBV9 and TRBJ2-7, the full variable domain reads DSGVTQTPKHLITATGQRVTLRCSPRSGDLSVYWYQQSLDQGLQFLIQYYNGEERAKGNILERFSAQQFPDLHSELNLSSLELGDSALYFCASSVGRAGEQYFGPGTRLTVT.

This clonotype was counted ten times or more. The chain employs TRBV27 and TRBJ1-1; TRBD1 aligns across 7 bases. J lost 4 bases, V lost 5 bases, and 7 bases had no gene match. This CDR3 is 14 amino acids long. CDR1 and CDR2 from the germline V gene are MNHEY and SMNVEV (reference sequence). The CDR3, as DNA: TGTGCCAGCAGTACGGACAGGCCCGGCACTGAAGCTTTCTTT. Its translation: CASSTDRPGTEAFF.

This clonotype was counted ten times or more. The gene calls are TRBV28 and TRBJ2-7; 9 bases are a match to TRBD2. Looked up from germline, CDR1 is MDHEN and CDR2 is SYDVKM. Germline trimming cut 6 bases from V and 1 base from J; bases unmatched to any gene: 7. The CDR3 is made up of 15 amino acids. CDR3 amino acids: CASRRRGGMSYEQYF. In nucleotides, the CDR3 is TGTGCCAGCAGAAGGCGGGGGGGCATGTCCTACGAGCAGTACTTC.

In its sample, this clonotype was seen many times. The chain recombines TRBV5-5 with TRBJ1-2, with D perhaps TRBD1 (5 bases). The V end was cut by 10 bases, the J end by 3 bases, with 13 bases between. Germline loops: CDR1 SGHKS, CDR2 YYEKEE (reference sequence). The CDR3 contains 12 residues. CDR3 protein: CASRQGDYGYTF. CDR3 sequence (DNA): TGTGCCTCGCGGCAGGGTGACTATGGCTACACCTTC.

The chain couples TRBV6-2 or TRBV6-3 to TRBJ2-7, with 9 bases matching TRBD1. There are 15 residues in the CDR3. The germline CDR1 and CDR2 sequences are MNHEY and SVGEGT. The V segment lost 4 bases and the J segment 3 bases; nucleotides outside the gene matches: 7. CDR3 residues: CASSSQDRGGYEQYF. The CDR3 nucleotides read TGTGCCAGCAGTTCCCAGGACAGGGGAGGCTACGAGCAGTACTTC.